Listed below are T cell receptor beta chains from one sample, sequenced in a study of OX40 agonist ivuxolimab in advanced cancers. The table came from immunoSEQ multiplex PCR; TCRdb's copy has only in-frame clones and leaves some out. This sample carries around 60,000 clones, about 85% of them seen once, and the ten largest clones take around 2.9%. The specimen was CD4+ or CD8+ T cells sorted from blood, collected in a trial of the OX40 agonist ivuxolimab. The receptors here all came from an adult with an advanced solid tumor such as melanoma, head and neck, liver or kidney cancer. CDR3s include the opening cysteine and the closing phenylalanine or tryptophan. The D gene is left open where the match is weak. Some rows have no size entry. The others give once, few or many, or a class for an expanded clone.

clone_size	v_call	d_call	j_call	cdr3_aa	cdr3_nt
NA	TRBV6-6	TRBD1	TRBJ2-7	CASSPGQGEGYEQYF	TGTGCCAGCAGCCCGGGACAGGGGGAAGGGTACGAGCAGTACTTC
NA	TRBV9	NA	TRBJ2-5	CASSVGAEETQYF	TGTGCCAGCAGCGTAGGGGCAGAAGAGACCCAGTACTTC
NA	TRBV5-1	TRBD2	TRBJ2-7	CASSLNTAGGEDEQYF	TGCGCCAGCAGCTTGAATACAGCGGGAGGGGAGGACGAGCAGTACTTC
once	TRBV9	NA	TRBJ1-3	CASSDSLSGNTIYF	TGTGCCAGCAGCGATTCCCTCTCTGGAAACACCATATATTTT
NA	TRBV20-1	TRBD1	TRBJ1-2	CSAGDSHTF	TGCAGTGCTGGGGACAGCCACACCTTC
NA	TRBV28	NA	TRBJ2-1	CASSLRRGDNEQFF	TGTGCCAGCAGTTTACGGCGGGGAGACAATGAGCAGTTCTTC
NA	TRBV7-2	TRBD2	TRBJ2-7	CASSLVAGSYEQYF	TGTGCCAGCAGCTTAGTAGCGGGGTCCTACGAGCAGTACTTC
NA	TRBV4-1	NA	TRBJ2-7	CASSQERGQGTSYEQYF	TGCGCCAGCAGCCAAGAGAGAGGGCAGGGGACCTCCTACGAGCAGTACTTC
NA	TRBV9	NA	TRBJ2-3	CASSVVADRTDTQYF	TGTGCCAGCAGCGTAGTTGCGGACCGCACAGATACGCAGTATTTT
few	TRBV6-1	NA	TRBJ2-5	CASTTGQGSETQYF	TGTGCCAGCACCACGGGGCAGGGGTCAGAGACCCAGTACTTC